This T cell receptor beta chain was identified in a study of blood T cells in healthy people across ages. Findings of the study overall: Unknown donor CMV status possibly confounded expanded clonotype changes.

This clonotype was seen a single time. Its antigen is undetermined. Every sample yielded at least 6 million isolated PBMCs. Primers used in a second PCR of roughly 6 to 12 cycles were a sample-barcoded 5' primer and a J-beta primer mix. TCRdb re-analysed the 5' RACE reads in MiXCR, keeping a single row per CDR3 protein. The sample records approximately 400,000 distinct CDR3 sequences, about 55% being singletons. The CDR3 is 17 amino acids. Trimming stripped 2 bases from V and 3 bases from J, with 23 bases between. Germline V gene data show CDR1 as SQVTM and CDR2 as ANQGSEA. Source material: blood. The TCR sequence derives from a man in his fifties or sixties in good health. The chain carries TRBV29-1 and TRBJ2-7, with D perhaps matching TRBD2 (6 bases). Written as DNA, the CDR3 is TGCAGCGTTGAAAGTAAAAGCGGGCGTCGTTCCGGCTACGAGCAGTACTTC. As protein: CSVESKSGRRSGYEQYF.